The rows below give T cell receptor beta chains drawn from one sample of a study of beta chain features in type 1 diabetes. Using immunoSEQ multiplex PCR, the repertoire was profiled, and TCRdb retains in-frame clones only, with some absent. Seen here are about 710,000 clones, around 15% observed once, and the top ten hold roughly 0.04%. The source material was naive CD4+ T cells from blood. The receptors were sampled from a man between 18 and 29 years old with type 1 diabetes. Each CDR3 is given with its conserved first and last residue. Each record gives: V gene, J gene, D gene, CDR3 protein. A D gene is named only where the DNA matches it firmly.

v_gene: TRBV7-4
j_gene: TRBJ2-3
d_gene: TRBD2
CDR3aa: CASSLPSGGRSTDTQYF

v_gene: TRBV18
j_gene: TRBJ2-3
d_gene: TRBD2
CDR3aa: CASSPRTSASTDTQYF

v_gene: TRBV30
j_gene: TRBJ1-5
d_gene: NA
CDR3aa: CAWSGGGFNQPQHF

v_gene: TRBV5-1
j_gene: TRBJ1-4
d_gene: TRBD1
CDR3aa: CASSPGTAVVANEKLFF

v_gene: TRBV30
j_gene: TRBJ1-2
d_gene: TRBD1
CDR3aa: CAWSGGQGVNYGYTF

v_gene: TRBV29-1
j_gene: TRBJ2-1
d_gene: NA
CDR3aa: CSVAGGRTAGLRSYNEQFF

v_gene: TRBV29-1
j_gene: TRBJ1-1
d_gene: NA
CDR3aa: CSGTGRTNTEAFF

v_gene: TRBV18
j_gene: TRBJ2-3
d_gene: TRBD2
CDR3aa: CASSPGLAGAVGTDTQYF

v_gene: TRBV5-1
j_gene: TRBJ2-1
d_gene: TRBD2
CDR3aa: CASGAGGSYNEQFF

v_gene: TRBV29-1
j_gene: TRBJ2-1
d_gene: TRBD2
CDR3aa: CSVVGTTSTEQFF

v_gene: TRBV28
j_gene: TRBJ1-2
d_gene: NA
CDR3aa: CASSHSGQRARGYTF

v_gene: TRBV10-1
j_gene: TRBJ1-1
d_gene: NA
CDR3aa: CASSQGTEAFF

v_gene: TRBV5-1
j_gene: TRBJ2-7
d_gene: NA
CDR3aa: CASSLGSSGYEQYF

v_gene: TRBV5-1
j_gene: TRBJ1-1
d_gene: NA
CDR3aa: CASSLPTVNTEAFF

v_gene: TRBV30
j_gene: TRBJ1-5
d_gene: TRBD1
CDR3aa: CAWSETGTRHQPQHF

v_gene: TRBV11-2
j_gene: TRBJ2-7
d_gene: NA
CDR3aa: CASSSAHPYEQYF

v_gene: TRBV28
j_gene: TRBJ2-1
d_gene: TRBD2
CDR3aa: CASSFSAGYDNEQFF

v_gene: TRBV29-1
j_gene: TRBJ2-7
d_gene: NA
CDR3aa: CSVEGPGAEQYF

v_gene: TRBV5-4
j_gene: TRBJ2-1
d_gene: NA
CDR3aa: CASSLVSGVYNEQFF

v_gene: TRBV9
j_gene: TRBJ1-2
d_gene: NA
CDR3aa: CASTRAGFDGYTF